These 2 T cell receptor beta chains were sequenced from one sample in a study of blood T cells in healthy people across ages. Combining a sample-barcoded 5' primer with a J-beta primer mix, a second PCR ran for 7 to 11 cycles. From the 5' RACE reads, TCRdb called clonotypes with MiXCR, one entry per CDR3 protein. Of around 1,500,000 distinct CDR3 sequences listed, about 43% are singletons. The sample taken for sequencing was blood. These receptors came from a woman aged 18-29 years in good health.

J is TRBJ2-7 and V is TRBV6-5, with TRBD1 matching 7 bases. Per the germline V gene, CDR1 is MNHEY and CDR2 is SVGAGI. CDR3 length: 14 residues. V trimming: 6 bases; J trimming: 6 bases; junction bases outside the gene matches: 11. The CDR3 nucleotides are TGTGCCAGCAGGACGACAGGGAGCATACGCGAGCAGTACTTC. Translated: CASRTTGSIREQYF.

This clonotype is a singleton in its sample. The final CDR3 position lacks the conserved phenylalanine or tryptophan, pointing to a likely read error. This chain links TRBV5-4 with TRBJ1-2; the match to TRBD1 covers 9 bases. CDR1 and CDR2 (germline): SGHNT, YYREEE (reference sequence). The length of the CDR3 is 13 residues. V dropped 4 bases and J dropped 8; count of bases not matched to a gene: 6. DNA of the CDR3: TGTGCCAGCAGCCTAGGGACAGGGAAAGGCTACACCGTC. It translates to CASSLGTGKGYTV.